Below, 10 T cell receptor beta chains from the same sample are listed, as sequenced in a study of beta chain features in type 1 diabetes listed by TCRdb under 2018. Study-wide conclusions, independent of this receptor: Type 1 diabetes patients showed a moderate but significant shortening of TCRB CDR3 length in all four CD4+ subsets.

The antigens of these receptors remain unknown. Library prep was done by the immunoSEQ multiplex PCR assay. All of the isolated RNA was reverse transcribed with the High Capacity cDNA Reverse Transcription Kit, so expressed TCRB transcripts were sequenced. TCRdb took this table from immuneACCESS and kept in-frame rearrangements with V and J called. Such tables lack part of the clones; where checked against another copy, unresolved V genes explain under half of the gap, and the rest is unexplained. The sample data list some 700,000 clones, and about an eighth of these were observed just once. The ten biggest clones cover 0.02% to 0.025% of the sample. Input material: naive CD4+ T cells from blood. The sample's cell subset or site label, decoded: true naive CD4+ T cells. All receptors derive from a man aged 18 to 30 with type 1 diabetes.

The gene calls are TRBV7-9 and TRBJ2-7, with no clear D. Trimming pared 5 bases from V and 0 bases from J, leaving 5 bases between. Germline V CDR1 and CDR2: SEHNR, FQNEAQ (reference sequence). CDR3 length: 12 amino acids. The CDR3 DNA follows: TGTGCCAGCAGCCGACTCTCCTACGAGCAGTACTTC. As protein: CASSRLSYEQYF.

This clone occurred a few times. This sequence joins TRBV5-6 and TRBJ2-1; no firm D call. This CDR3 comprises 16 residues. V was trimmed by 2 bases and J by 0 bases, leaving 12 bases between them. CDR1 is SGHDT, CDR2 YYEEEE, per germline. The CDR3 nucleotides read TGTGCCAGCAGCTTCATTGCGGCCGGCTCCTACAATGAGCAGTTCTTC. Translated: CASSFIAAGSYNEQFF.

The rearrangement uses TRBV27 and TRBJ1-6; the D is unclear. Deletions cut 2 bases from V and 8 bases from J, with 7 bases between. The CDR3 runs 13 residues. Germline assignment: CDR1 MNHEY and CDR2 SMNVEV (reference sequence). The CDR3 sequence is CASSLQIDSPLHF. CDR3 nucleotides: TGTGCCAGCAGTTTACAGATAGATTCACCCCTCCACTTT.

The chain recombines TRBV4-1 with TRBJ1-2, with TRBD1 as a possible D gene (6 bases). The CDR3 has 17 residues. Germline-derived CDR1 and CDR2 are MGHRA and YSYEKL. Trimming left V 0 bases short and J 9 bases short, with 23 bases between. The CDR3 region has the DNA TGCGCCAGCAGCCAAGAGTCTTCTGAGGCAGGGGAGGGACGCTACACCTTC. Protein sequence: CASSQESSEAGEGRYTF.

This clone was picked up a small number of times. The chain recombines TRBV12-2 with TRBJ1-4. TRBV12-2 is labeled a pseudogene. The CDR3 extends over 12 amino acids. This CDR3 is CASRSRREKLFF. In DNA form, the CDR3 reads TGTGCAAGTCGCTCAAGGAGGGAAAAACTGTTTTTT.

In its sample, this clone was seen a few times. The chain employs TRBV27 and TRBJ1-5; no definite D call. Germline V gene lookup returns CDR1 MNHEY and CDR2 SMNVEV (reference sequence). Deletions cut 6 bases from V and 0 bases from J, with 12 bases between. This CDR3 has 15 amino acids. The DNA for the CDR3 is TGTGCCAGCAGACAATGGGCCGATAGCAATCAGCCCCAGCATTTT. Protein sequence: CASRQWADSNQPQHF.

This clone was observed a few times. V gene TRBV2 combines with J gene TRBJ2-2, with TRBD1 matching over 7 bases. Germline V lookup: CDR1 SNHLY, CDR2 FYNNEI. V gave up 5 bases and J gave up 5 bases; unmatched junction bases: 8. The CDR3 consists of 15 residues. Here the CDR3 DNA reads TGTGCCAGCAGTTTCACAGGGGTGGGGACCGGGGAGCTGTTTTTT. This gives the protein CASSFTGVGTGELFF. The whole variable domain, filled in from reference TRBV2 and TRBJ2-2, reads EPEVTQTPSHQVTQMGQEVILRCVPISNHLYFYWYRQILGQKVEFLVSFYNNEISEKSEIFDDQFSVERPDGSNFTLKIRSTKLEDSAMYFCASSFTGVGTGELFFGEGSRLTVL.

The CDR3 sequence is CASSPREGYYGYTF. In nucleotides, the CDR3 is TGTGCCAGCTCACCAAGGGAGGGATACTATGGCTACACCTTC. This chain links TRBV18 with TRBJ1-2; D gene unclear. Germline V gene sequence: CDR1 KGHSH, CDR2 LQKENI. Between the trimmed V and J ends, which lost 2 bases and 3 bases, there was a span of 10 bases. The CDR3 is 14 residues long.

The rearrangement uses TRBV4-2 and TRBJ1-1, with 11 bases matching TRBD1. The germline gives CDR1 LGHNA, CDR2 YNFKEQ. V shed 3 bases, J shed 5 bases, and the junction held 8 bases outside the gene matches. This CDR3 is built from 16 residues. DNA of the CDR3: TGTGCCAGCAGCCACTGGGACAGGGGGTCCGGGACTGAAGCTTTCTTT. The encoded protein is CASSHWDRGSGTEAFF.

The chain joins TRBV9 to TRBJ2-4; 11 bases agree with TRBD1. Losses at the gene ends were 4 bases for V and 1 base for J; bases not matched to a gene: 13. Germline V gives CDR1 SGDLS, CDR2 YYNGEE. The CDR3 sequence is 19 residues long. CDR3 amino acids: CASSPMDRGRVRAKNIQYF. For the CDR3, the DNA is TGTGCCAGCAGCCCCATGGACAGGGGGCGAGTCAGGGCCAAAAACATTCAGTACTTC.